The next 12 T cell receptor beta chains were all read from a single sample in a study of CD8+ T cells in alopecia areata. Extraction of RNA preceded its reverse transcription into cDNA, which served as the sequencing template. The data were produced by immunoSEQ multiplex PCR, yet TCRdb's version contains in-frame clones alone and is incomplete. The sample has more than 110,000 clones; nearly 55% are singletons. Specified treatment: oral pan-JAK inhibitor, 5-10 mg twice daily. This specimen consisted of CD8+ T cells sorted from blood, obtained at week 4, from a patient treated with tofacitinib. The source of these receptors is a human donor with alopecia areata.

This chain links TRBV18 with TRBJ2-7, with 7 bases fitting TRBD2. The CDR3 extends over 16 amino acids. Looked up from germline, CDR1 is KGHSH and CDR2 is LQKENI. V was pared by 3 bases and J by 3 bases, with 11 bases of the junction left unmatched. CDR3 in amino acids: CASSPTLGLPHYEQYF. The DNA of the CDR3 is TGTGCCAGCTCACCTACGCTGGGACTACCTCACTACGAGCAGTACTTC.

The chain couples TRBV30 to TRBJ1-4; TRBD1 matches 9 bases. Germline V CDR1 and CDR2: GTSNPN, SVGIG (reference sequence). After removal of 0 bases from V and 6 bases from J, the junction contained 5 bases not matched to a gene. This CDR3 region has 15 residues. The CDR3 sequence: CAWSVMGQGYEKLFF. The CDR3 region has the DNA TGTGCCTGGAGTGTAATGGGACAGGGTTATGAAAAACTGTTTTTT.

A word on this clone: Distinct nucleotide sequences in the sample also encode this CDR3. The chain couples TRBV30 to TRBJ2-7, with 8 bases fitting TRBD1. V lost 3 bases and J lost 6; bases outside the gene matches: 4. The CDR3 length is 12 residues. Per germline, CDR1 GTSNPN and CDR2 SVGIG (reference sequence). The CDR3 nucleotides are TGTGCCTGGAGCGTCACAGGGGGCGAGCAGTACTTC. Its protein product is CAWSVTGGEQYF.

As concerns this clone: One end of the junction fails to match germline, which may point to a read error. This rearrangement joins TRBV13 to TRBJ2-7; D may be TRBD1 or TRBD2 (5 bases each). Germline V gives CDR1 PRHDT, CDR2 FYEKMQ (reference sequence). The CDR3 has 14 residues. The CDR3 nucleotides are TGTGCCAGCAGCCTAGGACGAGGGGAATACGAGCAGTACTTC. Translated, it gives CASSLGRGEYEQYF.

The rearrangement links TRBV13 to TRBJ1-1; TRBD1 is a possible D gene (5 bases). V was cut by 0 bases and J by 4 bases, with 9 bases left in between. Germline-derived CDR1 and CDR2 are PRHDT and FYEKMQ (reference sequence). The CDR3 loop spans 14 amino acids. The chain's CDR3 is CASSLGREVTEAFF. In DNA form, the CDR3 reads TGTGCCAGCAGCTTAGGCAGGGAGGTCACTGAAGCTTTCTTT. Complete variable domain (other parts from reference TRBV13 and TRBJ1-1): AAGVIQSPRHLIKEKRETATLKCYPIPRHDTVYWYQQGPGQDPQFLISFYEKMQSDKGSIPDRFSAQQFSDYHSELNMSSLELGDSALYFCASSLGREVTEAFFGQGTRLTVV.

V and J are TRBV5-6 and TRBJ1-6, with D unclear. Germline V CDR1 and CDR2: SGHDT, YYEEEE. V shed 3 bases and J shed 8 bases, with 6 bases lying between them. The CDR3 length is 12 residues. The CDR3 loop reads CASSSPDSPLHF. The CDR3 nucleotides read TGTGCCAGCAGCTCCCCGGATTCACCCCTCCACTTT.

J is TRBJ2-7 and V is TRBV29-1; possible D gene TRBD2, 7 bases. Germline CDR1 is SQVTM and CDR2 is ANQGSEA. The V gene lost 6 bases and the J gene lost 2 bases, with 17 bases spanning the gap. The CDR3 runs to 14 residues. CDR3 DNA: TGCAGCGTCCACATACGCGGGGGCGCCTACGAGCAGTACTTC. Protein: CSVHIRGGAYEQYF.

In its sample, this clone was seen a few times. The chain has TRBV29-1 and TRBJ1-2; D is ambiguous. Germline V gene sequence: CDR1 SQVTM, CDR2 ANQGSEA. V lost 0 bases and J 5 bases, leaving 19 bases between the germline ends. The length of the CDR3 is 16 residues. The CDR3: CSVEDIEAVAEYGYTF. The CDR3 bases are TGCAGCGTTGAAGATATCGAGGCAGTAGCAGAATATGGCTACACCTTC.

J is TRBJ1-2 and V is TRBV13, with D unclear. CDR1 and CDR2 (germline): PRHDT, FYEKMQ (reference sequence). Trimming took off 0 bases at V and 4 bases at J, with 15 bases between the two ends. CDR3 length: 16 residues. CDR3 sequence: CASSLGLGDLIYGYTF. CDR3 DNA sequence: TGTGCCAGCAGCTTAGGCCTGGGAGACCTAATCTATGGCTACACCTTC.

The rearrangement uses TRBV27 and TRBJ1-4, with D hard to call. CDR1 MNHEY and CDR2 SMNVEV come from the germline V gene (reference sequence). The CDR3 extends over 14 amino acids. V was pared by 6 bases and J by 4 bases, with 12 bases between. CDR3 loop: CASSIGSFNEKLFF. The DNA for the CDR3 is TGTGCCAGCAGCATCGGCAGTTTTAATGAAAAACTGTTTTTT.

J is TRBJ1-2 and V is TRBV29-1; no clear D. CDR3 length equals 12 residues. Deletions cut 2 bases from V and 2 bases from J, with 6 bases between. Germline V gene sequence: CDR1 SQVTM, CDR2 ANQGSEA. The CDR3 region is CSVELGNYGYTF. The CDR3 region has the DNA TGCAGCGTTGAATTGGGAAACTATGGCTACACCTTC.

This clone was recorded a few times. This chain joins TRBV30 and TRBJ2-2; 7 bases match TRBD1. This CDR3 is 15 amino acids long. The V segment lost 0 bases and the J segment 3 bases; nucleotides outside the gene matches: 4. Germline loops: CDR1 GTSNPN, CDR2 SVGIG (reference sequence). The CDR3 here is CAWSVEGAHTGELFF. CDR3 bases: TGTGCCTGGAGTGTAGAGGGGGCCCACACCGGGGAGCTGTTTTTT.